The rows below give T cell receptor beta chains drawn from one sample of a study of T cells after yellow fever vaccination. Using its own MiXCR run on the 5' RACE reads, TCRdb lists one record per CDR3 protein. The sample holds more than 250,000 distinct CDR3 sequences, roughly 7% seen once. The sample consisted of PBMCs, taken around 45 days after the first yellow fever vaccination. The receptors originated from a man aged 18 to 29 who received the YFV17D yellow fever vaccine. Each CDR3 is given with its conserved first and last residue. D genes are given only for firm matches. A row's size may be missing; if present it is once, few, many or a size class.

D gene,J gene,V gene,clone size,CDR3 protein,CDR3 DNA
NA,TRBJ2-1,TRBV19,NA,CASTRSRGDNEQFF,TGTGCCAGTACCCGGAGCAGGGGCGACAATGAGCAGTTCTTC
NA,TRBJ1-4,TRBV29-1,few,CSVEDAGGPDEKLFF,TGCAGCGTTGAAGATGCCGGGGGGCCAGATGAAAAACTGTTTTTT
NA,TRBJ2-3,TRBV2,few,CASSDPQSFTDTQYF,TGTGCCAGCAGTGATCCCCAAAGCTTCACAGATACGCAGTATTTT
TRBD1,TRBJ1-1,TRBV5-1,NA,CASSFRNRDSLNGEAFF,TGCGCCAGCAGCTTTCGAAACCGGGACAGCCTAAACGGTGAAGCTTTCTTT
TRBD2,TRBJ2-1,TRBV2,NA,CASRRTSGYNEQFF,TGTGCCAGCAGGCGGACTAGCGGTTACAATGAGCAGTTCTTC
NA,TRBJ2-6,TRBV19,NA,CASSTLQFPGANVLTF,TGTGCCAGTAGTACCCTACAGTTCCCCGGGGCCAACGTCCTGACTTTC
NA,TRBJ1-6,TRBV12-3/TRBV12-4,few,CASSFSPVGEYNSPLHF,TGTGCCAGCAGTTTTTCTCCCGTCGGGGAGTATAATTCACCCCTCCACTTT
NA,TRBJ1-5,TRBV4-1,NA,CASSRGEGQRQPQHF,TGCGCCAGCAGCCGGGGCGAGGGGCAGAGGCAGCCCCAGCATTTT
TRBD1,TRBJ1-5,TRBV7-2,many,CASSNLQGLPQHF,TGTGCCAGCAGCAACCTACAGGGGCTGCCCCAGCATTTT
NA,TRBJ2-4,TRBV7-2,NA,CASSLNFLAKNIQYF,TGTGCCAGCAGCTTAAATTTCCTAGCCAAAAACATTCAGTACTTC
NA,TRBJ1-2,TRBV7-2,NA,CASSLDRQGNGYTF,TGTGCCAGCAGCTTAGATCGCCAGGGTAACGGCTACACCTTC
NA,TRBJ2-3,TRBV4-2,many,CASSSGGISGGTDTQYF,TGTGCCAGCAGCTCAGGAGGTATCTCGGGGGGCACAGATACGCAGTATTTT
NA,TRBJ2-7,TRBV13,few,CASSPPMPGPYEQYF,TGTGCCAGCAGCCCCCCGATGCCGGGACCCTACGAGCAGTACTTC
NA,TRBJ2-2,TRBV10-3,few,CAISDPRGDTGELFF,TGTGCCATCAGTGACCCGAGAGGGGATACCGGGGAGCTGTTTTTT
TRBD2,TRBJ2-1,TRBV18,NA,CASSLPLAGGNNEQFF,TGTGCCAGCTCACTTCCCCTAGCGGGGGGCAACAATGAGCAGTTCTTC
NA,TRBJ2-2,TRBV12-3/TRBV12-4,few,CATEDNTGELFF,TGTGCCACCGAGGATAACACCGGGGAGCTGTTTTTT
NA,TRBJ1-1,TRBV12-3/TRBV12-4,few,CASTPEGVGTEAFF,TGTGCCAGCACCCCGGAAGGGGTCGGAACTGAAGCTTTCTTT
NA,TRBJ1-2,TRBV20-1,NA,CSAQPQQGRSYGYTF,TGCAGTGCTCAGCCCCAGCAGGGGAGGTCCTATGGCTACACCTTC
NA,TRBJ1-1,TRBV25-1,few,CASSEGVSVTEAFF,TGTGCCAGCAGCGAAGGGGTGTCCGTCACTGAAGCTTTCTTT
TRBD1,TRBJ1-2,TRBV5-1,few,CASSLDATGALSYGYTF,TGCGCCAGCAGCTTGGATGCGACAGGGGCTCTTTCCTATGGCTACACCTTC
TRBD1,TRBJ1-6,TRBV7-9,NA,CASSVLKGQGSSPLHF,TGTGCCAGCAGCGTCCTCAAGGGACAGGGGAGCTCACCCCTCCACTTT
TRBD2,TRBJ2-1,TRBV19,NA,CASSIGGRGDGEQFF,TGTGCCAGTAGTATAGGGGGCCGGGGGGACGGTGAGCAGTTCTTC
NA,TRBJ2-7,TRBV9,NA,CASSVGTSLDHEQYF,TGTGCCAGCAGCGTAGGAACCTCCTTGGACCACGAGCAGTACTTC
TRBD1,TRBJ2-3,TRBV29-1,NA,CSVGGQGELTASTDTQYF,TGCAGCGTAGGGGGACAGGGCGAACTAACAGCTAGCACAGATACGCAGTATTTT
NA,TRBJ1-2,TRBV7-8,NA,CASSSERGGYTF,TGTGCCAGCAGCTCAGAACGGGGTGGCTACACCTTC
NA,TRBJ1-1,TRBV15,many,CATSRLRVTEAFF,TGTGCCACCAGCAGACTAAGAGTCACTGAAGCTTTCTTT
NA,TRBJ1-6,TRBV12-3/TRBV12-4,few,CASSPQFGIGSPLHF,TGTGCCAGCAGCCCGCAGTTTGGAATAGGGTCACCCCTCCACTTT
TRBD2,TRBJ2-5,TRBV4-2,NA,CASSQVGGGSETQYF,TGTGCCAGCAGCCAAGTGGGCGGGGGGTCGGAGACCCAGTACTTC
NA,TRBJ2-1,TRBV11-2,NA,CASSLAWRNNEQFF,TGTGCCAGCAGCTTAGCTTGGAGAAACAATGAGCAGTTCTTC
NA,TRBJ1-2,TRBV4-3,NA,CASSQDGVGGRAYGYTF,TGCGCCAGCAGCCAAGATGGAGTAGGGGGACGGGCCTATGGCTACACCTTC
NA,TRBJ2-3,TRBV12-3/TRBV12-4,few,CASSFEGAPITQYF,TGTGCCAGCAGTTTTGAAGGGGCCCCCATTACGCAGTATTTT
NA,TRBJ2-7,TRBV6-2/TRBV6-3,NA,CASSYSDYRRYF,TGTGCCAGCAGTTACTCAGACTACCGGCGGTACTTC
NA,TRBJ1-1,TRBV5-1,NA,CASSGIGNTEAFF,TGCGCCAGCAGCGGGATAGGGAACACTGAAGCTTTCTTT
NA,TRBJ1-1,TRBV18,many,CASSQGTNTEAFF,TGTGCCAGCTCCCAAGGGACGAACACTGAAGCTTTCTTT
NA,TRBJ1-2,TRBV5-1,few,CASSLMAEGGYTF,TGCGCCAGCAGCTTGATGGCAGAAGGTGGCTACACCTTC
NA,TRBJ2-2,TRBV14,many,CASSQQNTGELFF,TGTGCCAGCAGCCAACAGAACACCGGGGAGCTGTTTTTT
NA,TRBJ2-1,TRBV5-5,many,CASSQTGPSYNEQFF,TGTGCCAGCAGCCAAACGGGACCCTCCTACAATGAGCAGTTCTTC
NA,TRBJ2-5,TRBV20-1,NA,CSARDRVVNQETQYF,TGCAGTGCTAGAGATCGGGTGGTAAACCAAGAGACCCAGTACTTC
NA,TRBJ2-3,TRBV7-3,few,CASSFTGFPDTQYF,TGTGCCAGCAGCTTTACGGGGTTTCCAGATACGCAGTATTTT
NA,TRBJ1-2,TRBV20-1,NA,CSAPVQEALSGYTF,TGCAGTGCCCCAGTTCAGGAGGCTCTTTCTGGCTACACCTTC
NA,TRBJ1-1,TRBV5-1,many,CASSLRGVGAEAFF,TGCGCCAGCAGCTTACGGGGTGTAGGCGCTGAAGCTTTCTTT
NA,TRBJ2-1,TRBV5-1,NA,CASSVRESYNEQFF,TGCGCCAGCAGCGTCAGGGAATCCTACAATGAGCAGTTCTTC
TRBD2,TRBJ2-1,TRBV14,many,CASRPSGGAGEQFF,TGTGCCAGCCGTCCTAGCGGGGGGGCCGGGGAGCAGTTCTTC
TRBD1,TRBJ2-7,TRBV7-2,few,CASSHRGHEQYF,TGTGCCAGCAGCCACAGGGGGCACGAGCAGTACTTC
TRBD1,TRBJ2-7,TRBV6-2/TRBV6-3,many,CASSYPWTGIPYEQYF,TGTGCCAGCAGTTACCCGTGGACAGGGATCCCCTACGAGCAGTACTTC
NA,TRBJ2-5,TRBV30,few,CAWKYAGMETQYF,TGTGCCTGGAAATATGCAGGGATGGAGACCCAGTACTTC
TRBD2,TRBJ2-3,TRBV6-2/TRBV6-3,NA,CASSYVGTSAATTTDTQYF,TGTGCCAGCAGTTACGTGGGTACTAGCGCTGCGACGACCACAGATACGCAGTATTTT
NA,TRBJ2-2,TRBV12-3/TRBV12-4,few,CASSLYPGELFF,TGTGCCAGCAGTTTATATCCCGGGGAGCTGTTTTTT
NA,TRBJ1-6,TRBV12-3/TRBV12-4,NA,CASSLGGHDTLHF,TGTGCCAGCAGTTTGGGAGGCCACGACACCCTCCACTTT
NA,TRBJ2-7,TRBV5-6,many,CASSFLEAEQYF,TGTGCCAGCAGCTTTTTAGAAGCGGAGCAGTACTTC
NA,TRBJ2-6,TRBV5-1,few,CASSLPQSGNGANVLTF,TGCGCCAGCAGCTTGCCCCAATCGGGGAATGGGGCCAACGTCCTGACTTTC
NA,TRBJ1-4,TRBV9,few,CASSVAGRSEEKLFF,TGTGCCAGCAGCGTAGCTGGGCGATCGGAGGAAAAACTGTTTTTT
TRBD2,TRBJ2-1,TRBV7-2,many,CASSLAAGGSYNEQFF,TGTGCCAGCAGCTTAGCCGCGGGGGGCTCCTACAATGAGCAGTTCTTC
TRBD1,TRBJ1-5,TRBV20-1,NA,CSARLTGVGQPQHF,TGCAGTGCTAGGTTGACAGGGGTGGGTCAGCCCCAGCATTTT
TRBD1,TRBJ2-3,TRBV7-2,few,CASSLAQGGTDTQYF,TGTGCCAGCAGCTTAGCGCAGGGGGGCACAGATACGCAGTATTTT
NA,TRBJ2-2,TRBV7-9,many,CASSLGRELFF,TGTGCCAGCAGCTTAGGCCGGGAGCTGTTTTTT